The 21 T cell receptor beta chains given below trace back to one sample, sequenced in a study of blood T cell repertoires in COVID-19. Clones were sequenced by immunoSEQ multiplex PCR, and TCRdb holds only the in-frame ones, with some missing. This repertoire shows over 100,000 clones, around 84% found once; its top ten account for over 2.5%. Sequenced material: peripheral blood. Source of these receptors: a man aged 50 to 59 with active or convalescent COVID-19.

The chain is built from TRBV7-9 and TRBJ2-5; the D is unclear. Trimming left V 2 bases short and J 4 bases short, with 17 bases between. The CDR3 sequence is 16 residues long. CDR1 SEHNR and CDR2 FQNEAQ come from the germline V gene (reference sequence). The CDR3 is CASSLSSIWRGETQYF. CDR3 coding DNA: TGTGCCAGCAGCTTATCATCGATCTGGCGCGGAGAGACCCAGTACTTC.

On this clone: Other nucleotide sequences from this sample produce the same CDR3. The genes are TRBV18 and TRBJ1-1, with 9 bases identical to TRBD1. J was trimmed by 2 bases and V by 6 bases; bases with no gene match: 4. Germline V gives CDR1 KGHSH, CDR2 LQKENI. This CDR3 has 14 residues. The CDR3 coding sequence is TGTGCCAGCTCCGCGGACAGGGGAAACACTGAAGCTTTCTTT. Translation: CASSADRGNTEAFF.

In this sample, this clone turned up once. The rearrangement joins TRBV28 to TRBJ2-7, with a possible D match to TRBD1 (7 bases). The CDR3 loop spans 16 amino acids. Germline V gene data show CDR1 as MDHEN and CDR2 as SYDVKM. V lost 5 bases, J lost 1 base, and 18 bases lay in between. The CDR3 bases are TGTGCCAGCAGTGCCGTGGACAGGACTACTTCCTACGAGCAGTACTTC. This translates into CASSAVDRTTSYEQYF.

This rearrangement joins TRBV4-3 to TRBJ1-2; the match to TRBD1 covers 8 bases. The germline V gene has CDR1 LGHNA and CDR2 YSLEER. The CDR3 runs 15 residues. V shed 0 bases, J shed 5 bases, and the junction held 5 bases outside the gene matches. The CDR3 region is CASSQDRQGLYGYTF. CDR3 nucleotides: TGCGCCAGCAGCCAAGATAGACAGGGGTTATATGGCTACACCTTC.

This clone was counted between two and nine times. The chain has TRBV24-1 and TRBJ2-1, with 12 bases lining up with TRBD2. The V segment lost 1 base and the J segment 8 bases; nucleotides outside the gene matches: 11. This CDR3 has 18 amino acids. The V gene's germline CDR1 is KGHDR and CDR2 SFDVKD. CDR3 amino acids: CATSDFTSGGLRDHEQFF. DNA for the CDR3: TGTGCCACCAGTGATTTTACTAGCGGGGGGTTGCGGGACCATGAGCAGTTCTTC.

This chain connects TRBV3-1 (or the pseudogene TRBV3-2) to TRBJ2-6, with 10 bases identical to TRBD2. Trimming at V came to 1 base and at J to 4 bases, leaving 4 bases not matched to a gene. Germline V gene sequence: CDR1 LGHDT, CDR2 YNNKEL (reference sequence). The CDR3 consists of 17 residues. CDR3 protein: CASSQGLAGVGANVLTF. The CDR3 bases are TGTGCCAGCAGCCAAGGGCTAGCGGGGGTCGGGGCCAACGTCCTGACTTTC.

V gene TRBV6-5 combines with J gene TRBJ2-1; D is perhaps TRBD1 (6 bases). Germline V gives CDR1 MNHEY, CDR2 SVGAGI. CDR3 length: 14 residues. Trimming shortened V by 6 bases and J by 6 bases, and 15 bases separated the two germline ends. As DNA, the CDR3 is TGTGCCAGCAGCTCCCCTCCACAGGGCAATGAGCAGTTCTTC. It encodes CASSSPPQGNEQFF.

This chain links TRBV7-2 with TRBJ1-2; 8 bases align to TRBD1. Germline values: CDR1 SGHTA, CDR2 FQGNSA. V lost 6 bases to trimming and J lost 6 bases; unmatched junction nucleotides: 9. This CDR3 spans 14 amino acids. CDR3 DNA: TGTGCCAGCAGTCCGGACAGGGAAAGGGATGGCTACACCTTC. This codes for CASSPDRERDGYTF.

This chain joins TRBV18 and TRBJ1-4; no reliable D call. This CDR3 contains 12 residues. With 6 bases removed from V and 10 bases from J, the gap between germline ends came to 12 bases. Per germline, CDR1 KGHSH and CDR2 LQKENI. The CDR3 here is CASSSESGKLFF. The CDR3 DNA reads TGTGCCAGCTCTTCCGAATCCGGAAAACTGTTTTTT.

This clone occurred a few times. The J gene is TRBJ2-7, the V gene TRBV28; 9 bases align to TRBD1. Germline V gene sequence: CDR1 MDHEN, CDR2 SYDVKM. Germline trimming cut 3 bases from V and 4 bases from J; bases unmatched to any gene: 7. The CDR3 is 15 residues long. DNA of the CDR3: TGTGCCAGCAGTTTTACCGGGACAGGGTTATACGAGCAGTACGTC. Translating it yields CASSFTGTGLYEQYV.

This clone was seen once. The V call is TRBV24-1, the J call TRBJ2-5; perhaps TRBD1 as D (5 bases). V gave up 7 bases and J gave up 1 base, with 9 bases separating them. The CDR3 length is 13 residues. Germline V CDR1 and CDR2: KGHDR, SFDVKD. The CDR3 DNA reads as TGTGCCACCAGCCCGACAGTCCAAGAGACCCAGTACTTC. Translating it yields CATSPTVQETQYF.

The rearrangement joins TRBV21-1 to TRBJ2-7; the listed D gene, TRBD1, was not tested against the DNA. TRBV21-1 is a known pseudogene. The CDR3 extends over 14 amino acids. CDR3 sequence: CASSIMGQSYEQYV. The CDR3, as DNA: TGTGCCAGCAGCATTATGGGGCAATCCTACGAGCAGTACGTC.

The rearrangement uses TRBV28 and TRBJ1-2; D is uncertain. Looked up from germline, CDR1 is MDHEN and CDR2 is SYDVKM. The CDR3 is made up of 15 amino acids. Trimming stripped 3 bases from V and 2 bases from J, with 13 bases between. The CDR3 reads CASSFSPSGNYGYTF. CDR3 bases: TGTGCCAGCAGTTTTAGTCCGTCAGGAAACTATGGCTACACCTTC.

The gene calls are TRBV2 and TRBJ2-3; maybe TRBD2 (5 bases). V lost 9 bases and J lost 2, with 15 bases in between. The CDR3 sequence is 14 residues long. CDR1 SNHLY and CDR2 FYNNEI come from the germline V gene. CDR3 protein: CARREGVYTDTQYF. The CDR3 DNA follows: TGTGCCAGGCGCGAGGGTGTCTACACAGATACGCAGTATTTT.

The chain uses TRBV5-4 and TRBJ1-3; D might be TRBD1 (5 bases). This CDR3 contains 17 residues. Germline lookup yields CDR1 SGHNT and CDR2 YYREEE (reference sequence). The V end lost 4 bases, the J end lost 0 bases, and 17 bases lay between the germline ends. This chain's CDR3 is CASSARQTGDSGNTIYF. CDR3 coding DNA: TGTGCCAGCAGCGCGAGACAAACAGGTGACTCTGGAAACACCATATATTTT.

This clone appeared a single time. V is TRBV6-5 and J is TRBJ2-7; D may be TRBD2 (6 bases). CDR3 length: 15 amino acids. V gave up 5 bases and J gave up 7 bases, with 21 bases separating them. The V gene's germline CDR1 is MNHEY and CDR2 SVGAGI. The CDR3 here is CASSPATTDRGEQYV. The DNA for the CDR3 is TGTGCCAGCAGTCCGGCTACGACGGACCGGGGGGAGCAGTACGTC.

This clone was seen only once. The chain joins TRBV3-1 (or the pseudogene TRBV3-2) to TRBJ2-5; TRBD2 matches 10 bases. V dropped 5 bases and J dropped 2; count of bases not matched to a gene: 11. The CDR3 consists of 17 residues. Germline values: CDR1 LGHDT, CDR2 YNNKEL (reference sequence). The CDR3 loop reads CASSTTLAGGPQETQYF. The CDR3 DNA reads TGTGCCAGCAGCACCACCTTAGCGGGGGGCCCTCAAGAGACCCAGTACTTC.

The chain employs TRBV18 and TRBJ1-2; possibly TRBD1 for D (6 bases). V lost 1 base to trimming and J lost 5 bases, with 20 bases between them. In germline, CDR1 is KGHSH, CDR2 LQKENI. The CDR3 length is 17 residues. DNA of the CDR3: TGTGCCAGCTCACCACTAGCCGGGACGGCAGGGGAATATGGCTACACCTTC. Its translation is CASSPLAGTAGEYGYTF.

This chain uses TRBV7-2 with TRBJ2-7; 7 bases line up with TRBD2. Losses at the gene ends were 1 base for V and 3 bases for J; bases not matched to a gene: 3. Looked up from germline, CDR1 is SGHTA and CDR2 is FQGNSA. The CDR3 covers 14 residues. The CDR3 region has the DNA TGTGCCAGCAGCTTAGGGCGGGGGAACTACGAGCAGTACTTC. Protein: CASSLGRGNYEQYF.

J is TRBJ2-5 and V is TRBV9; TRBD2 agrees at 9 bases. Unmatched junction bases numbered 8, after V lost 0 bases and J lost 2 bases. Looked up from germline, CDR1 is SGDLS and CDR2 is YYNGEE. This CDR3 contains 17 residues. This CDR3 is CASSVAAGGSGQETQYF. CDR3 coding DNA: TGTGCCAGCAGCGTAGCGGCGGGGGGGTCGGGTCAAGAGACCCAGTACTTC.

The chain has TRBV7-9 and TRBJ1-5; maybe TRBD1 (6 bases). Germline V lookup: CDR1 SEHNR, CDR2 FQNEAQ (reference sequence). Trimming pared 3 bases from V and 0 bases from J, leaving 9 bases between. CDR3 size: 15 residues. The CDR3 is CASSFGQTSNQPQHF. The CDR3 nucleotides read TGTGCCAGCAGCTTTGGACAGACTAGCAATCAGCCCCAGCATTTT.